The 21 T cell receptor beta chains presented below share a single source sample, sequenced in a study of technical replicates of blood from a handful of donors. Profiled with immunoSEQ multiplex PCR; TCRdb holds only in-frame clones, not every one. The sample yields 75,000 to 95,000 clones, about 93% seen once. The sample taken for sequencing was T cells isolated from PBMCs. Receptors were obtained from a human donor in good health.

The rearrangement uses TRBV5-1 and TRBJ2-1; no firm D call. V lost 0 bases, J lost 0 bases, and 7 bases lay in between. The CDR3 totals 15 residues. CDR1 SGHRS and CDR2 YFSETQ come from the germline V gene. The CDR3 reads CASSLVSGSYNEQFF. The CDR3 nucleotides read TGCGCCAGCAGCTTGGTCTCGGGCTCCTACAATGAGCAGTTCTTC.

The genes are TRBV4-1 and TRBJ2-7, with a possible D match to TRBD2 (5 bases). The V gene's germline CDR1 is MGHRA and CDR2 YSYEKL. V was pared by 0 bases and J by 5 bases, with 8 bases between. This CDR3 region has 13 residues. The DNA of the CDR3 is TGCGCCAGCAGCCAAGACGCGAGGGACGAGCAGTACTTC. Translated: CASSQDARDEQYF.

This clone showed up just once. CDR3 protein: CASRTPTGESQYF. DNA for the CDR3: TGCGCCAGCAGAACCCCCACGGGGGAGTCGCAGTATTTT. The V gene is TRBV4-1, the J gene TRBJ2-3, with D perhaps matching TRBD2 (6 bases). V shed 6 bases and J shed 10 bases, with 17 bases lying between them. Looked up from germline, CDR1 is MGHRA and CDR2 is YSYEKL. CDR3 length equals 13 residues.

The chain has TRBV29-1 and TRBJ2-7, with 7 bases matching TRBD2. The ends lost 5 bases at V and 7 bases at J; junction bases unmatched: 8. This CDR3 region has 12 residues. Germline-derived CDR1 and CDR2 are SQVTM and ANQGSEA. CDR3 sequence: CSVQFQGGEQYF. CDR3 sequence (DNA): TGCAGCGTTCAATTCCAGGGAGGGGAGCAGTACTTC.

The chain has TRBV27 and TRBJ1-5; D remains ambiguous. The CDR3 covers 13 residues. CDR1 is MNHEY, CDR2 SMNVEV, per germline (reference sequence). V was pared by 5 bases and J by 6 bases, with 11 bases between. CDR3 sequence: CASSKAGTQPQHF. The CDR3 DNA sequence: TGTGCCAGCAGTAAGGCAGGAACTCAGCCCCAGCATTTT.

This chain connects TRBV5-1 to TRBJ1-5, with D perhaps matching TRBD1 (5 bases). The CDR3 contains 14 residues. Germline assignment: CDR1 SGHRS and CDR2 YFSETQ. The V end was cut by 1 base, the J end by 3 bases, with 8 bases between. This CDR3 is CASSLLGDNQPQHF. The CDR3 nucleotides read TGCGCCAGCAGCTTGTTAGGGGACAATCAGCCCCAGCATTTT.

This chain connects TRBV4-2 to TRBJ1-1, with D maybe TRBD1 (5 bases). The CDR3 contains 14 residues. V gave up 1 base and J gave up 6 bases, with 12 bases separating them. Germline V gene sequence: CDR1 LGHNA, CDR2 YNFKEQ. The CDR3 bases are TGTGCCAGCAGCCAAGTCGGAGGGGACCCTGAAGCTTTCTTT. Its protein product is CASSQVGGDPEAFF.

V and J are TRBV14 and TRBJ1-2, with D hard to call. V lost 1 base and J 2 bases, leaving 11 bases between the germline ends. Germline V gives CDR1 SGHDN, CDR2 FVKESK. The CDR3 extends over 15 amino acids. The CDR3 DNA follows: TGTGCCAGCAGCCAAGGAGGGCTAGGGAACTATGGCTACACCTTC. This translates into CASSQGGLGNYGYTF.

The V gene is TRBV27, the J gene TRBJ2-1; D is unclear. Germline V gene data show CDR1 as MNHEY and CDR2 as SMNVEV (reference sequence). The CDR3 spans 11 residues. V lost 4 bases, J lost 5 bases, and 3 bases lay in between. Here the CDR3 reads CASSYNNEQFF. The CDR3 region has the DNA TGTGCCAGCAGTTACAACAATGAGCAGTTCTTC.

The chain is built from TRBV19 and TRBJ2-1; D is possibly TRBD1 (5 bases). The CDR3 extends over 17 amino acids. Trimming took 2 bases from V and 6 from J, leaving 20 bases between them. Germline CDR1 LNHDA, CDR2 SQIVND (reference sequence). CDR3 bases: TGTGCCAGTAGTATAACCCCGCATCTATGGGGCAGCAATGAGCAGTTCTTC. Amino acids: CASSITPHLWGSNEQFF. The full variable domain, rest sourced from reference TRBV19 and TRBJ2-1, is DGGITQSPKYLFRKEGQNVTLSCEQNLNHDAMYWYRQDPGQGLRLIYYSQIVNDFQKGDIAEGYSVSREKKESFPLTVTSAQKNPTAFYLCASSITPHLWGSNEQFFGPGTRLTVL.

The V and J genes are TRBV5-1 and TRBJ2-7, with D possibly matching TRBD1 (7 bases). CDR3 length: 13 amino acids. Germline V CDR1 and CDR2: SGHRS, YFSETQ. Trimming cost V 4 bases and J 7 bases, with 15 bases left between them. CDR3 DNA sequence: TGCGCCAGCAGCACCGAACAGGGGACTGAGCAGTACTTC. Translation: CASSTEQGTEQYF.

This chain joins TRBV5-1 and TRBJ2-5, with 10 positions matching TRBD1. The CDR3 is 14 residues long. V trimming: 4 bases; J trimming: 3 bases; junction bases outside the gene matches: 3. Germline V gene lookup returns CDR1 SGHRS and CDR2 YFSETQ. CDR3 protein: CASSEGQGKETQYF. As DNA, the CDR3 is TGCGCCAGCAGCGAGGGACAGGGGAAAGAGACCCAGTACTTC.

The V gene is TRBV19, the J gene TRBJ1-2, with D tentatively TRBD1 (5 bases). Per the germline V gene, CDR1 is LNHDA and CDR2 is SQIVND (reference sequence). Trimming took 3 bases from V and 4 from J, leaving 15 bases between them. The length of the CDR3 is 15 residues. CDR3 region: CASSIDSARGYGYTF. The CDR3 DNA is TGTGCCAGTAGTATCGACAGTGCGAGAGGCTATGGCTACACCTTC.

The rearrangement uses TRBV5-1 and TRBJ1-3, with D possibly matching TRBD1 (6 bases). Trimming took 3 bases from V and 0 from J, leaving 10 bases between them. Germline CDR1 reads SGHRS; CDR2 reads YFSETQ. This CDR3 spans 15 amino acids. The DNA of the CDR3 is TGCGCCAGCAGCTGGCAGGGGACCTCTGGAAACACCATATATTTT. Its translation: CASSWQGTSGNTIYF.

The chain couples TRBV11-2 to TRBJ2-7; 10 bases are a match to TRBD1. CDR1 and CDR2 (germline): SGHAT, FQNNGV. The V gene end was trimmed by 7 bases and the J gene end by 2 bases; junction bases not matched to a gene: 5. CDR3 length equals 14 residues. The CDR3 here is CASTGQGSAYEQYF. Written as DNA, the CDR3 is TGTGCCAGCACGGGACAGGGGTCGGCCTACGAGCAGTACTTC.

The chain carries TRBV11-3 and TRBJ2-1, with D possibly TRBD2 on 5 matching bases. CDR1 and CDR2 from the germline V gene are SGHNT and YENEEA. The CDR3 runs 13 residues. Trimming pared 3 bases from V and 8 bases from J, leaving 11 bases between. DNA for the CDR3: TGTGCCAGCAGCTTCGGGGTTGCCGATGAGCAGTTCTTC. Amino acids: CASSFGVADEQFF.

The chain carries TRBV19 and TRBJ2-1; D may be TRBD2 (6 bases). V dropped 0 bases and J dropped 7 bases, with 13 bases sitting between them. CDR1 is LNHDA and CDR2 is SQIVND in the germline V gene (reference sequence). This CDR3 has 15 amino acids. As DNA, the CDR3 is TGTGCCAGTAGTATAGAAGGCGGGGCTGGGAATGAGCAGTTCTTC. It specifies CASSIEGGAGNEQFF.

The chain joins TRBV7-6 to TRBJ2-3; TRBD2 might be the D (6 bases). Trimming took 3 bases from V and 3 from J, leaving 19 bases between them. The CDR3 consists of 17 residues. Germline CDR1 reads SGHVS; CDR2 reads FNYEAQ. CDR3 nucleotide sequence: TGTGCCAGCAGCTTGAGGGGCGGGATGAAAGTAACAGATACGCAGTATTTT. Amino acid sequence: CASSLRGGMKVTDTQYF.

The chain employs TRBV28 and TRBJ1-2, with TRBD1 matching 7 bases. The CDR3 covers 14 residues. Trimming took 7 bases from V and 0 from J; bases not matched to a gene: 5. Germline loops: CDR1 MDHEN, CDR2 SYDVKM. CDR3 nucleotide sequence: TGTGCCAGCAAAGCCGGGACAGCTAACTATGGCTACACCTTC. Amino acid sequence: CASKAGTANYGYTF.

CDR3 bases: TGTGCCTGGAGTCGTAGAACAGATACGCAGTATTTT. Translating gives CAWSRRTDTQYF. The chain is built from TRBV30 and TRBJ2-3; no definite D call. CDR3 length: 12 amino acids. The germline V gene encodes CDR1 GTSNPN and CDR2 SVGIG (reference sequence). Trimming removed 2 bases at V and 3 bases at J, with 6 bases between. Using reference TRBV30 and TRBJ2-3 for the parts outside the CDR3, the full variable domain is SQTIHQWPATLVQPVGSPLSLECTVEGTSNPNLYWYRQAAGRGLQLLFYSVGIGQISSEVPQNLSASRPQDRQFILSSKKLLLSDSGFYLCAWSRRTDTQYFGPGTRLTVL.

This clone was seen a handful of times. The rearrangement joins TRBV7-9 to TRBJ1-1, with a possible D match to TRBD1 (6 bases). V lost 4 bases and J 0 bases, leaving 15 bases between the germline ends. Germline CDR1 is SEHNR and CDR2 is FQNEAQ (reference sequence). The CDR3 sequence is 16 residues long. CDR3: CASSSYKGQLNTEAFF. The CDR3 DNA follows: TGTGCCAGCAGCTCTTACAAAGGACAGTTGAACACTGAAGCTTTCTTT.